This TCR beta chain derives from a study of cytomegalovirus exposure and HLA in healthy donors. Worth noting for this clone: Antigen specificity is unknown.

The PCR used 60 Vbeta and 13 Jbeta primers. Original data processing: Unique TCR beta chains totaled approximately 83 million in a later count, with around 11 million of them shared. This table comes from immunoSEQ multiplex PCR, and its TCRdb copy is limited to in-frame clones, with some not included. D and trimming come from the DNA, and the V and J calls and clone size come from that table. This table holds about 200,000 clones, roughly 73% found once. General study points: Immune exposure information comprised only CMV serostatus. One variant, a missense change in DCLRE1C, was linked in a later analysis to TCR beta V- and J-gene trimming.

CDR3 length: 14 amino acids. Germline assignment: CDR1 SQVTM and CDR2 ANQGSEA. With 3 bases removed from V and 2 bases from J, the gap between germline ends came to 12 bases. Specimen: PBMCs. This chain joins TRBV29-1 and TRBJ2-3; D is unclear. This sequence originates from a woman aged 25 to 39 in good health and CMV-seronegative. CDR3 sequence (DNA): TGCAGCGTTGACCGTCCAGGATCCACAGATACGCAGTATTTT. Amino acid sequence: CSVDRPGSTDTQYF.